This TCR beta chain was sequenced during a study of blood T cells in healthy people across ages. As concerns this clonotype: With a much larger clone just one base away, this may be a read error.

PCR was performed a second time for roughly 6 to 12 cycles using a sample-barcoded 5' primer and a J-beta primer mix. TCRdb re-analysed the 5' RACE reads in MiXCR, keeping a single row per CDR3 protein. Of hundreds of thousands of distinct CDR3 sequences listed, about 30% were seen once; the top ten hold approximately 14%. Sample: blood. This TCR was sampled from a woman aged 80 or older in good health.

The CDR3 nucleotides are TGCAGTGCGTGGACAGCTAACTATGACTACACCTTC. Encoded protein: CSAWTANYDYTF. The V gene is TRBV20-1, the J gene TRBJ1-2; tentatively, D is TRBD1 (6 bases). Germline V gene data show CDR1 as DFQATT and CDR2 as SNEGSKA (reference sequence). CDR3 size: 12 residues.